This T cell receptor beta chain was recorded in a study of PD-L1 blockade in urothelial cancer. Study in general: Most patients, about 85% of the roughly 30, were males with bladder-origin cancer. Patients had received 0 to 3 prior chemotherapy regimens. Blood was evaluated 3 weeks (second dose) and 6 weeks after therapy began.

The data were produced by immunoSEQ multiplex PCR, yet TCRdb's version contains in-frame clones alone and is incomplete. The sample lists tens of thousands of clones; approximately 80% were seen once. Trimming cost V 4 bases and J 4 bases; bases outside gene matches: 13. CDR3 length: 17 residues. Germline V CDR1 and CDR2: SGHRS, YFSETQ. Time point given: pretreatment peripheral blood. This sequence was found in a man in his 60s with urothelial cancer. The V call is TRBV5-1, the J call TRBJ2-1; 8 positions agree with TRBD2. Specimen: PBMCs, collected around atezolizumab (anti-PD-L1) treatment. As DNA, the CDR3 is TGCGCCAGCAGCGCCGGCCGCGGTAGCGGGGCATACAATGAGCAGTTCTTC. Translating it yields CASSAGRGSGAYNEQFF.